This T cell receptor beta chain was retrieved from a study of cytomegalovirus exposure and HLA in healthy donors. At the level of the study: Counted in an early data release were 85 million or so unique TCRs from HLA-typed donors. Whole-study results and caveats: Some V segments (TRBV6-2 and TRBV6-3 among them) were excluded as indistinguishable. An analysis was carried out at a later point. It showed that HLA-associated TCR beta chains were more clonally expanded than equally common non-associated chains. In a later analysis, an Asian-associated ancestry cluster reportedly showed fewer N-insertions than the roughly 730-donor mean.

Germline V CDR1 and CDR2: WNHNN, SYGVQD (reference sequence). The CDR3 contains 14 residues. Trimming removed 3 bases at V and 4 bases at J, with 12 bases between. A word on this clone: Antigen: not known.

PCR was performed using 60 Vbeta and 13 Jbeta primers. Assay: immunoSEQ multiplex PCR; the TCRdb copy retains only in-frame clones and omits some. Here the sample spans approximately 81,000 clones, approximately 74% being singletons. Sequenced sample: PBMCs. The sequence derives from a woman aged 45-59 years in good health and CMV-seropositive. This rearrangement joins TRBV10-1 to TRBJ2-5; a weak D match, TRBD2 (5 bases). CDR3 loop: CASSDDWERETQYF. CDR3 sequence (DNA): TGCGCCAGCAGTGACGACTGGGAGAGAGAGACCCAGTACTTC.